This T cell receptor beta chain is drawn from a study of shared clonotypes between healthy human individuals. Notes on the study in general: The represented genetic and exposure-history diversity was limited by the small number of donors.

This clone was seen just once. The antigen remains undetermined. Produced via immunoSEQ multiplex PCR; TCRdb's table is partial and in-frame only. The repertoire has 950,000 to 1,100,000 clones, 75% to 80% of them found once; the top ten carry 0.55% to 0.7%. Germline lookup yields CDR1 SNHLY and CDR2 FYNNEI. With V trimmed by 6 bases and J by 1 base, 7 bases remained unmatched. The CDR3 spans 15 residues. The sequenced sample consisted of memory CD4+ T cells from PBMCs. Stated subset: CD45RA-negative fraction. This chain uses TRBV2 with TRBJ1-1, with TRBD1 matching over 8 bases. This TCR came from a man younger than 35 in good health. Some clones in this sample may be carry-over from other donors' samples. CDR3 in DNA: TGTGCCAGCAGCCAACAGGGGGGAGAGAACACTGAAGCTTTCTTT. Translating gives CASSQQGGENTEAFF.